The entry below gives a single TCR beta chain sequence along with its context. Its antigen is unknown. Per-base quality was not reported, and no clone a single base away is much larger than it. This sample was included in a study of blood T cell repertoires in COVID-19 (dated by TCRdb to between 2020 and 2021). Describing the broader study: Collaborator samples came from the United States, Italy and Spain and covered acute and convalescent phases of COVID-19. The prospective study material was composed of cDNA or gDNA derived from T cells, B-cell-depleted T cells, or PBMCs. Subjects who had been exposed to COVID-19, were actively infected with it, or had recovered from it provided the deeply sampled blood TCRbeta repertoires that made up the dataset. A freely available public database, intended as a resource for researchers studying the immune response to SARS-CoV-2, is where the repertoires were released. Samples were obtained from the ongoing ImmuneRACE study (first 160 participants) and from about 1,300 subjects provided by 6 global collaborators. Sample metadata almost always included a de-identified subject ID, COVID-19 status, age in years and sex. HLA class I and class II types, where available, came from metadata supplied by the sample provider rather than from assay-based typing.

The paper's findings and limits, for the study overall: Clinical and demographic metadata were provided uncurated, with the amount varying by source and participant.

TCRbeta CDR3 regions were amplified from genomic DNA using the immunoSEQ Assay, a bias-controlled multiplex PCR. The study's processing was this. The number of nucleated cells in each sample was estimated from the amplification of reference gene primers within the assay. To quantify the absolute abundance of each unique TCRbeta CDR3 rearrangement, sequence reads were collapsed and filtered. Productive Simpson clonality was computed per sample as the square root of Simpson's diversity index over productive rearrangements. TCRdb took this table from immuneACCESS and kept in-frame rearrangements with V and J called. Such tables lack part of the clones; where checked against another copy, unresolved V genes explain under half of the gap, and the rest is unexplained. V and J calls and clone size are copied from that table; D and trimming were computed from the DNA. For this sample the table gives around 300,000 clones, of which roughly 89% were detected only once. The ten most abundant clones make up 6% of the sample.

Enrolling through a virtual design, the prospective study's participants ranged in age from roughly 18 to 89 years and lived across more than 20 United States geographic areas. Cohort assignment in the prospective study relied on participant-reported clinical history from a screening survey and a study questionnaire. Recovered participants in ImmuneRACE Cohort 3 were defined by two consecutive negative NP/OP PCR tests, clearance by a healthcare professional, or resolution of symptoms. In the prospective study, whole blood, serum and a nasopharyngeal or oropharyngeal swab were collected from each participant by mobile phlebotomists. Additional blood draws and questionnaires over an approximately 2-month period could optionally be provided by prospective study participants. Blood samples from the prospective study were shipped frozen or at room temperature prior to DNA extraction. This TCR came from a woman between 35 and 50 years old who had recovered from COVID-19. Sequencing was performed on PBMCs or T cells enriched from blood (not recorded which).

The DNA sequence is given as TGTGCCAGCAGCTCGGGACAGGGGGAGTACACCTTC. The resulting protein is CASSSGQGEYTF. This chain joins TRBV3-1 (or the pseudogene TRBV3-2) to TRBJ1-2, and TRBD1 matches 11 of the central bases. CDR3 length: 12 amino acids, cysteine to phenylalanine. Only the CDR3 DNA stays, 36 bases, in frame from base 1. The germline V gene (reference sequence) provides CDR1 LGHDT and CDR2 YNNKEL. At the junction V is shortened by 5 bases and J by 11 bases; bases outside the gene matches: 4.